This T cell receptor beta chain was found in a study of blood T cell repertoires in COVID-19. Study-wide context: Both acute and convalescent COVID-19 samples were obtained from the United States, Italy and Spain.

The protocol was immunoSEQ multiplex PCR, while the TCRdb copy is restricted to in-frame clones and leaves out a portion. The profile covers some 380,000 clones, with around 87% appearing a single time and under 1.5% taken by the ten largest. Cohort assignment relied on participant-reported clinical history. This clone was picked up a small number of times. V dropped 5 bases and J dropped 6; count of bases not matched to a gene: 8. The CDR3 length is 13 residues. CDR1 SQVTM and CDR2 ANQGSEA come from the germline V gene. The V and J genes are TRBV29-1 and TRBJ1-1; 8 positions match TRBD1. The specimen was PBMCs or T cells enriched from blood (not recorded which). The origin of this receptor is a man in his thirties or forties who had recovered from COVID-19. The CDR3 is CSVYQGARAEAFF. CDR3 coding DNA: TGCAGCGTTTACCAGGGGGCGCGCGCTGAAGCTTTCTTT.